This passage covers 28 T cell receptor beta chains from one sample sequenced in a study of human T cells and chemical hapten exposure. Time point described: pre-sensitization, week 0. The treatment here: therapeutic diphenylcyclopropenone sensitization with weekly scalp DPC. TCRdb passed the RACE reads through MiXCR, listing each CDR3 protein once. In the table there are 45,000 to 60,000 distinct CDR3 sequences, around a tenth of which are singletons. The sequenced sample was whole blood, obtained in connection with sensitization to the hapten diphenylcyclopropenone (DPC). Receptors were obtained from a woman aged 40-49 years with alopecia areata. Some clones in this sample may be carry-over from other donors' samples.

This clonotype occurred many times. The chain couples TRBV6-5 to TRBJ1-6; D is undetermined. With 5 bases removed from V and 9 bases from J, the gap between germline ends came to 17 bases. This CDR3 comprises 15 residues. Germline CDR1 MNHEY, CDR2 SVGAGI. The DNA for the CDR3 is TGTGCCAGCAGTCAATCCGGGTCCCGGGGTTCACCCCTCCACTTT. Amino acid sequence: CASSQSGSRGSPLHF.

This clonotype has ten or more counts. This chain's CDR3 is CASSLVAKSLAVKNIQYF. CDR3 bases: TGTGCCAGCAGCTTAGTGGCCAAATCGCTAGCGGTGAAGAACATTCAGTACTTC. The V call is TRBV7-8, the J call TRBJ2-4, with 7 bases matching TRBD2. After removal of 1 base from V and 7 bases from J, the junction contained 16 bases not matched to a gene. Germline V lookup: CDR1 SGHVS, CDR2 FQNEAQ. The CDR3 runs to 18 residues. The entire variable domain, with the rest obtained from reference TRBV7-8 and TRBJ2-4, is as follows: GAGVSQSPRYKVAKRGQDVALRCDPISGHVSLFWYQQALGQGPEFLTYFQNEAQLDKSGLPSDRFFAERPEGSVSTLKIQRTQQEDSAVYLCASSLVAKSLAVKNIQYFGAGTRLSVL.

This clonotype was recorded a few times. The chain has TRBV11-2 and TRBJ2-7; D not certain. This CDR3 has 17 residues. V shed 1 base and J shed 0 bases, with 16 bases lying between them. The germline gives CDR1 SGHAT, CDR2 FQNNGV. This CDR3 reads CASSLGSGGRTSYEQYF. The CDR3 DNA is TGTGCCAGCAGCTTAGGGTCGGGCGGCAGGACCTCCTACGAGCAGTACTTC.

The chain carries TRBV4-2 and TRBJ2-3, with 10 positions matching TRBD2. The CDR3 runs 16 residues. V dropped 0 bases and J dropped 3; count of bases not matched to a gene: 3. Per the germline V gene, CDR1 is LGHNA and CDR2 is YNFKEQ. The CDR3 spells CASSQDSGGTTDTQYF. In nucleotides, the CDR3 is TGTGCCAGCAGCCAAGATAGCGGGGGGACGACAGATACGCAGTATTTT.

Many counts were recorded for this clonotype. The chain carries TRBV25-1 and TRBJ2-3, with 8 bases aligning to TRBD2. The V segment lost 3 bases and the J segment 3 bases; nucleotides outside the gene matches: 11. The germline CDR1 and CDR2 sequences are MGHDK and SYGVNS. The CDR3 contains 17 residues. CDR3 sequence: CASSDAGPGGRTDTQYF. The CDR3 coding sequence is TGTGCCAGCAGTGACGCTGGGCCGGGGGGGCGGACAGATACGCAGTATTTT. The variable domain in full, completed from reference TRBV25-1 and TRBJ2-3, reads EADIYQTPRYLVIGTGKKITLECSQTMGHDKMYWYQQDPGMELHLIHYSYGVNSTEKGDLSSESTVSRIRTEHFPLTLESARPSHTSQYLCASSDAGPGGRTDTQYFGPGTRLTVL.

This clonotype appeared many times. The chain joins TRBV5-4 to TRBJ2-7, with 11 bases aligning to TRBD2. CDR3 length equals 15 residues. The V gene's germline CDR1 is SGHNT and CDR2 YYREEE (reference sequence). Unmatched junction bases numbered 1, after V lost 0 bases and J lost 2 bases. Here the CDR3 DNA reads TGTGCCAGCAGCTTGGAACTAGCGGGAGCCTACGAGCAGTACTTC. It specifies CASSLELAGAYEQYF.

This clonotype occurred many times. CDR3 sequence reads: CASSLSGRPAGANVLTF. The CDR3 nucleotides are TGTGCCAGCAGTTTATCGGGCCGTCCTGCTGGGGCCAACGTCCTGACTTTC. The chain uses TRBV27 and TRBJ2-6, with D unclear. CDR3 length equals 17 residues. Deletions cut 0 bases from V and 2 bases from J, with 11 bases between. Germline CDR1 and CDR2: MNHEY and SMNVEV (reference sequence).

V gene TRBV2 combines with J gene TRBJ2-3, with 8 nucleotides matching TRBD1. Germline V gene lookup returns CDR1 SNHLY and CDR2 FYNNEI. The CDR3 consists of 16 residues. With V trimmed by 2 bases and J by 2 bases, 6 bases remained unmatched. The CDR3 DNA is TGTGCCAGCAGTGAATGGGCAGGGGGCGCCACAGATACGCAGTATTTT. This gives the protein CASSEWAGGATDTQYF.

This clonotype was counted a few times. This sequence joins TRBV29-1 and TRBJ2-1, with 11 bases fitting TRBD2. The CDR3 covers 14 residues. Germline CDR1 and CDR2: SQVTM and ANQGSEA. The V gene end was trimmed by 7 bases and the J gene end by 4 bases; junction bases not matched to a gene: 6. This CDR3 is CSGVAGGPYNEQFF. Here the CDR3 DNA reads TGCAGCGGAGTAGCGGGGGGGCCTTACAATGAGCAGTTCTTC.

The chain couples TRBV28 to TRBJ1-2; D is undetermined. Germline-derived CDR1 and CDR2 are MDHEN and SYDVKM. Trimming took 6 bases from V and 7 from J, leaving 15 bases between them. This CDR3 has 13 amino acids. This CDR3 reads CASRPGPALGYTF. The CDR3 region has the DNA TGTGCCAGCAGGCCCGGGCCCGCCCTTGGCTACACCTTC.

This clonotype was counted between two and nine times. The rearrangement uses TRBV9 and TRBJ1-1; a possible D gene is TRBD1 (5 bases). There are 14 residues in the CDR3. V shed 4 bases and J shed 6 bases, with 16 bases lying between them. The germline gives CDR1 SGDLS, CDR2 YYNGEE. CDR3 bases: TGTGCCAGCAGCATCAGGGTTCGAGGCTCTGAAGCTTTCTTT. Encoded protein: CASSIRVRGSEAFF.

Worth noting for this clonotype: Given the absence of the conserved phenylalanine or tryptophan at the CDR3 end, a read error is likely. Because the CDR3's place on the DNA is in doubt, the DNA is left out and the CDR3 is given as listed by TCRdb. The J gene is TRBJ2-3, the V gene TRBV28; the D call of TRBD1 is as the table states it, not checked on the DNA. Germline V gene sequence: CDR1 MDHEN, CDR2 SYDVKM. The CDR3 extends over 12 residues, inclusive of both ends. The CDR3 region is CASSLSGGTHAL.

In this sample, this clonotype turned up a few times. The rearrangement uses TRBV29-1 and TRBJ2-1, with TRBD2 matching 7 bases. The V gene's germline CDR1 is SQVTM and CDR2 ANQGSEA. Germline trimming cut 0 bases from V and 0 bases from J; bases unmatched to any gene: 5. The CDR3 totals 16 residues. The chain's CDR3 is CSVEEPAGSSYNEQFF. DNA for the CDR3: TGCAGCGTTGAAGAGCCAGCGGGAAGCTCCTACAATGAGCAGTTCTTC.

By share, this clonotype ranks as medium-sized. The V gene is TRBV12-5, the J gene TRBJ2-2; D possibly corresponds to TRBD1 (6 bases). This CDR3 spans 17 amino acids. Deletions cut 1 base from V and 2 bases from J, with 14 bases between. Germline loops: CDR1 LGHNT, CDR2 FRNRAP. Here the CDR3 reads CASGLDTMGHNTGELFF. CDR3 coding DNA: TGTGCTAGTGGTTTGGACACCATGGGACACAACACCGGGGAGCTGTTTTTT.

The rearrangement links TRBV7-9 to TRBJ2-7; D unresolved. Germline CDR1 reads SEHNR; CDR2 reads FQNEAQ (reference sequence). The CDR3 contains 11 residues. Trimming cost V 2 bases and J 7 bases, with 6 bases left between them. CDR3 amino acids: CASSLYGEQYF. CDR3 nucleotide sequence: TGTGCCAGCAGCTTATACGGGGAGCAGTACTTC.

This clonotype was observed many times. The chain combines TRBV5-1 with TRBJ1-1; 7 positions match TRBD1. V gave up 4 bases and J gave up 0 bases; unmatched junction bases: 6. CDR1 and CDR2 from the germline V gene are SGHRS and YFSETQ. This CDR3 is 15 amino acids long. The CDR3 DNA reads as TGCGCCAGCAGCCCGTCCGACAGGGTGAACACTGAAGCTTTCTTT. It encodes CASSPSDRVNTEAFF.

This clonotype was found many times. J is TRBJ1-2 and V is TRBV29-1; D may be TRBD1 (6 bases). Trimming shortened V by 3 bases and J by 3 bases, and 11 bases separated the two germline ends. Germline CDR1 reads SQVTM; CDR2 reads ANQGSEA. The CDR3 has 13 amino acids. The CDR3 nucleotides read TGCAGCGTTGATCAGAGGACAGACTATGGCTACACCTTC. Translated: CSVDQRTDYGYTF. Supplemented by reference TRBV29-1 and TRBJ1-2, the full variable domain reads SAVISQKPSRDICQRGTSLTIQCQVDSQVTMMFWYRQQPGQSLTLIATANQGSEATYESGFVIDKFPISRPNLTFSTLTVSNMSPEDSSIYLCSVDQRTDYGYTFGSGTRLTVV.

V and J are TRBV20-1 and TRBJ2-2; the D is unclear. The CDR3 is 11 amino acids. Germline lookup yields CDR1 DFQATT and CDR2 SNEGSKA (reference sequence). The V end was cut by 3 bases, the J end by 7 bases, with 6 bases between. CDR3 in DNA: TGCAGTGCTAGTTTGGTCGGGGAGCTGTTTTTT. This sequence encodes CSASLVGELFF.

The rearrangement uses TRBV12-3 or TRBV12-4 and TRBJ2-7, with TRBD1 as a possible D gene (5 bases). V lost 3 bases to trimming and J lost 2 bases, with 14 bases between them. The CDR3 consists of 15 residues. The CDR3 here is CASSFRAGRTYEQYF. CDR3 nucleotides: TGTGCCAGCAGTTTCAGGGCAGGGCGCACCTACGAGCAGTACTTC.

The CDR3 loop reads CASSHDRGGAFF. CDR3 DNA: TGTGCCAGCAGCCATGACAGGGGGGGAGCTTTCTTT. The rearrangement links TRBV14 to TRBJ1-1; 9 nucleotides align to TRBD1. V lost 3 bases, J lost 10 bases, and 3 bases stayed unmatched. This CDR3 has 12 amino acids. Germline V gene sequence: CDR1 SGHDN, CDR2 FVKESK.

The chain recombines TRBV7-2 with TRBJ2-5, with D maybe TRBD1 (6 bases). Trimming took 4 bases from V and 1 from J, leaving 13 bases between them. Germline V gene data show CDR1 as SGHTA and CDR2 as FQGNSA. This CDR3 has 15 amino acids. Here the CDR3 reads CASSSVRGSQETQYF. CDR3 nucleotide sequence: TGTGCCAGCAGCTCGGTCAGGGGCTCCCAAGAGACCCAGTACTTC.

The rearrangement joins TRBV19 to TRBJ1-1; tentative D call: TRBD1 (6 bases). Germline V gives CDR1 LNHDA, CDR2 SQIVND (reference sequence). The ends were cut back, 8 bases at V and 4 bases at J, with 20 bases in the middle. The CDR3 covers 15 residues. The CDR3 DNA sequence: TGTGCCAGTGGCGGACAGCGGGGTGGGGGCACTGAAGCTTTCTTT. Amino acid sequence: CASGGQRGGGTEAFF.

This clonotype was recorded many times. The chain recombines TRBV4-2 with TRBJ2-7; 9 positions agree with TRBD2. The CDR3 runs 16 residues. V gave up 0 bases and J gave up 2 bases; unmatched junction bases: 5. Germline V gene sequence: CDR1 LGHNA, CDR2 YNFKEQ. The CDR3, as DNA: TGTGCCAGCAGCCAAGAATCTGGACTAGCGACCTACGAGCAGTACTTC. It codes for CASSQESGLATYEQYF.

This clonotype turned up a few times. This chain links TRBV27 with TRBJ1-1; possibly TRBD1 for D (6 bases). V was shortened by 6 bases and J by 3 bases, with 17 bases between the two germline ends. The CDR3 extends over 15 amino acids. Looked up from germline, CDR1 is MNHEY and CDR2 is SMNVEV (reference sequence). The CDR3 DNA follows: TGTGCCAGCAGGATCGCAACAGGGACCTACACTGAAGCTTTCTTT. It specifies CASRIATGTYTEAFF.

In its sample, this clonotype was seen many times. The J gene is TRBJ2-7, the V gene TRBV20-1; D unresolved. The CDR3 is made up of 13 amino acids. Germline assignment: CDR1 DFQATT and CDR2 SNEGSKA (reference sequence). Between the trimmed V and J ends, which lost 5 bases and 2 bases, there was a span of 13 bases. The CDR3: CSAVNTRTYEQYF. The CDR3 nucleotides are TGCAGTGCTGTTAATACGCGTACCTACGAGCAGTACTTC.

This clonotype appeared many times. V usage is TRBV9 and J usage is TRBJ2-2, with D uncertain. Per the germline V gene, CDR1 is SGDLS and CDR2 is YYNGEE. Trimming stripped 3 bases from V and 7 bases from J, with 10 bases between. The CDR3 has 13 amino acids. This CDR3 reads CASSESVNGELFF. CDR3 nucleotides: TGTGCCAGCAGCGAGAGCGTGAACGGGGAGCTGTTTTTT.

In its sample, this clonotype was seen many times. V gene TRBV2 combines with J gene TRBJ1-4; no firm D call. Germline CDR1 SNHLY, CDR2 FYNNEI. V was pared by 7 bases and J by 8 bases, with 11 bases between. This CDR3 is 12 amino acids long. The CDR3 spells CASTREVEKLFF. In nucleotides, the CDR3 is TGTGCCAGCACTAGGGAGGTCGAAAAACTGTTTTTT.

This clonotype was found many times. The chain couples TRBV16 to TRBJ1-2; D is ambiguous. The ends were cut back, 1 base at V and 3 bases at J, with 9 bases in the middle. Germline CDR1 is KGHSY and CDR2 is FQNENV. The CDR3 totals 14 residues. CDR3: CASSQLARDYGYTF. As DNA, the CDR3 is TGTGCCAGCAGCCAATTGGCCCGAGACTATGGCTACACCTTC.